The 25 T cell receptor beta chains below all came from one sample that was sequenced in a study of T-cell memory formation after mild COVID-19. MiXCR, run by TCRdb on the 5' RACE reads, gives a single entry per CDR3 protein. The table shows about 470,000 distinct CDR3 sequences, with around 27% occurring only once. Sequenced sample: PBMCs or a T cell subset sorted from them (not recorded which). These receptor sequences come from an adult woman who had mild COVID-19 (a few samples of this study predate the infection). Cell type and time point are not known.

This clonotype appeared a few times. The J gene is TRBJ2-5, the V gene TRBV15; D is unresolved. The CDR3 totals 14 residues. V was pared by 1 base and J by 5 bases, with 11 bases between. The germline V gene encodes CDR1 LNHNV and CDR2 YYDKDF (reference sequence). The CDR3 nucleotides read TGTGCCACCAGCAGAGGGTCGCACGGGGAGACCCAGTACTTC. It yields the protein CATSRGSHGETQYF.

This chain links TRBV3-1 with TRBJ2-7; no definite D call. This CDR3 region has 12 residues. Germline values: CDR1 LGHDT, CDR2 YNNKEL (reference sequence). With 3 bases removed from V and 1 base from J, the gap between germline ends came to 4 bases. In DNA, the CDR3 is TGTGCCAGCAGCCAGGAATCCTACGAGCAGTACTTC. Amino acids: CASSQESYEQYF.

The chain joins TRBV24-1 to TRBJ2-3; D possibly corresponds to TRBD1 (6 bases). The germline V gene encodes CDR1 KGHDR and CDR2 SFDVKD. CDR3 length: 12 residues. The V gene lost 10 bases and the J gene lost 3 bases, with 10 bases spanning the gap. Written as DNA, the CDR3 is TGTGCCACAGGGGGTATGACAGATACGCAGTATTTT. This sequence encodes CATGGMTDTQYF.

This clonotype showed up many times. The chain employs TRBV29-1 and TRBJ2-5; the D gene is possibly TRBD2 (7 bases). The germline V gene has CDR1 SQVTM and CDR2 ANQGSEA. The V end was cut by 3 bases, the J end by 8 bases, with 16 bases between. This CDR3 comprises 13 residues. CDR3 sequence (DNA): TGCAGCGTTGATCAGGGAGGGGGGGATACCCAGTACTTC. Its translation is CSVDQGGGDTQYF.

In its sample, this clonotype was seen a few times. The chain joins TRBV7-9 to TRBJ2-7; D may match TRBD1 or TRBD2 (5 bases each). Germline V gene data show CDR1 as SEHNR and CDR2 as FQNEAQ (reference sequence). This CDR3 spans 12 amino acids. Trimming cost V 8 bases and J 1 base, with 9 bases left between them. This CDR3 is CASGGQSYEQYF. Here the CDR3 DNA reads TGTGCCAGCGGGGGTCAGTCCTACGAGCAGTACTTC.

The chain couples TRBV19 to TRBJ1-2; D might be TRBD1 (6 bases). The V and J ends lost 5 bases and 4 bases respectively, with 17 bases between them. CDR1 and CDR2 (germline): LNHDA, SQIVND (reference sequence). The CDR3 spans 15 residues. The CDR3, as DNA: TGTGCCAGTAGTGCCCAGGGGTCCCAGGGCTATGGCTACACCTTC. Amino acids: CASSAQGSQGYGYTF.

The chain is built from TRBV5-1 and TRBJ2-1; possibly TRBD1 or TRBD2 for D (5 bases each). The V end was cut by 3 bases, the J end by 5 bases, with 12 bases between. The CDR3 has 14 residues. Per the germline V gene, CDR1 is SGHRS and CDR2 is YFSETQ. The DNA of the CDR3 is TGCGCCAGCAGCTCCTGGGGGAAGGACAATGAGCAGTTCTTC. Its translation is CASSSWGKDNEQFF.

This clonotype has a handful of counts. The rearrangement uses TRBV9 and TRBJ2-3; D perhaps matches TRBD2 (7 bases). Germline V lookup: CDR1 SGDLS, CDR2 YYNGEE. The length of the CDR3 is 14 residues. V lost 3 bases to trimming and J lost 6 bases, with 14 bases between them. The CDR3 loop is CASSGVGGADTQYF. CDR3 coding DNA: TGTGCCAGCAGCGGGGTAGGGGGGGCCGATACGCAGTATTTT.

V and J are TRBV7-2 and TRBJ2-3, with TRBD1 identical over 7 bases. Germline trimming cut 2 bases from V and 3 bases from J; bases unmatched to any gene: 2. The germline V gene has CDR1 SGHTA and CDR2 FQGNSA. This CDR3 region has 14 residues. The CDR3 DNA follows: TGTGCCAGCAGCTTACACAGGGGTACAGATACGCAGTATTTT. Amino acid sequence: CASSLHRGTDTQYF. The full variable domain, completed using reference TRBV7-2 and TRBJ2-3, is GAGVSQSPSNKVTEKGKDVELRCDPISGHTALYWYRQSLGQGLEFLIYFQGNSAPDKSGLPSDRFSAERTGGSVSTLTIQRTQQEDSAVYLCASSLHRGTDTQYFGPGTRLTVL.

CDR3 sequence: CAWARGLGQPQHF. DNA of the CDR3: TGTGCCTGGGCCAGGGGATTGGGTCAGCCCCAGCATTTT. This chain joins TRBV30 and TRBJ1-5, with a possible D match to TRBD1 (6 bases). The germline V gene encodes CDR1 GTSNPN and CDR2 SVGIG (reference sequence). The V and J ends lost 5 bases and 6 bases respectively, with 14 bases between them. The CDR3 extends over 13 amino acids. Combining the CDR3 with reference TRBV30 and TRBJ1-5 gives the whole variable domain SQTIHQWPATLVQPVGSPLSLECTVEGTSNPNLYWYRQAAGRGLQLLFYSVGIGQISSEVPQNLSASRPQDRQFILSSKKLLLSDSGFYLCAWARGLGQPQHFGDGTRLSIL.

In this sample, this clonotype turned up a few times. The rearrangement uses TRBV11-2 and TRBJ2-7; D gene ambiguous. Germline lookup yields CDR1 SGHAT and CDR2 FQNNGV. This CDR3 is built from 14 residues. Trimming shortened V by 1 base and J by 5 bases, and 12 bases separated the two germline ends. The CDR3 spells CASSLGVLSNEQYF. The CDR3, as DNA: TGTGCCAGCAGCTTAGGGGTCCTCTCGAACGAGCAGTACTTC.

This chain joins TRBV9 and TRBJ2-1, with TRBD2 matching 7 bases. In germline, CDR1 is SGDLS, CDR2 YYNGEE. Trimming cost V 4 bases and J 3 bases; bases outside gene matches: 7. CDR3 length equals 15 residues. CDR3 residues: CASSLGRPRYNEQFF. The DNA of the CDR3 is TGTGCCAGCAGCCTCGGGAGGCCCCGCTACAATGAGCAGTTCTTC.

The chain employs TRBV18 and TRBJ2-3, with D unresolved. V lost 1 base, J lost 3 bases, and 5 bases lay in between. There are 13 residues in the CDR3. Germline V gives CDR1 KGHSH, CDR2 LQKENI. The CDR3, as DNA: TGTGCCAGCTCACCACTCATTACAGATACGCAGTATTTT. Translating gives CASSPLITDTQYF.

The sample holds a few counts of this clonotype. This chain connects TRBV2 to TRBJ1-6; TRBD1 is a possible D gene (5 bases). This CDR3 contains 15 residues. CDR1 is SNHLY, CDR2 FYNNEI, per germline. The V and J ends lost 6 bases and 3 bases respectively, with 12 bases between them. For the CDR3, the DNA is TGTGCCAGCAGAATCGGGGGAGTCTATAATTCACCCCTCCACTTT. Translated: CASRIGGVYNSPLHF.

The J gene is TRBJ2-4, the V gene TRBV20-1; D possibly matches TRBD1 or TRBD2 (5 bases each). The CDR3 sequence is 15 residues long. The V gene lost 5 bases and the J gene lost 0 bases, with 14 bases spanning the gap. Germline values: CDR1 DFQATT, CDR2 SNEGSKA (reference sequence). In DNA form, the CDR3 reads TGCAGTGCTTCGAGGGGAGTTCGAGCCAAAAACATTCAGTACTTC. Its translation is CSASRGVRAKNIQYF.

This clonotype has a single count. The rearrangement links TRBV3-1 to TRBJ2-5, with 7 bases lining up with TRBD1. Losses at the gene ends were 8 bases for V and 4 bases for J; bases not matched to a gene: 13. Germline values: CDR1 LGHDT, CDR2 YNNKEL (reference sequence). There are 15 residues in the CDR3. As DNA, the CDR3 is TGTGCCAGCGGGCCGAAGGGGGCAACGGGAGAGACCCAGTACTTC. Residues: CASGPKGATGETQYF.

The rearrangement joins TRBV11-2 to TRBJ2-2; perhaps TRBD2 as D (6 bases). With 3 bases removed from V and 4 bases from J, the gap between germline ends came to 18 bases. The CDR3 contains 17 residues. Germline lookup yields CDR1 SGHAT and CDR2 FQNNGV. The DNA of the CDR3 is TGTGCCAGCAGCTTGACTTTCGGGAGTATTCCCACCGGGGAGCTGTTTTTT. This encodes CASSLTFGSIPTGELFF.

The chain couples TRBV3-1 to TRBJ2-1; TRBD1 is a possible D gene (5 bases). The CDR3 spans 16 residues. Deletions cut 0 bases from V and 8 bases from J, with 17 bases between. CDR1 is LGHDT and CDR2 is YNNKEL in the germline V gene (reference sequence). The DNA of the CDR3 is TGTGCCAGCAGCCAAGATGTCGGACACCTCTGGGATGAGCAGTTCTTC. Its translation is CASSQDVGHLWDEQFF.

This clonotype showed up just a few times. The rearrangement links TRBV4-2 to TRBJ2-6; 10 bases fit TRBD1. The CDR3 covers 16 residues. V trimming: 4 bases; J trimming: 8 bases; junction bases outside the gene matches: 8. CDR1 LGHNA and CDR2 YNFKEQ come from the germline V gene. This chain's CDR3 is CASSPLRTGGTNVLTF. CDR3 DNA sequence: TGTGCCAGCAGCCCCTTGAGGACAGGGGGAACCAACGTCCTGACTTTC.

The chain combines TRBV30 with TRBJ2-7; D possibly corresponds to TRBD2 (6 bases). The CDR3 covers 11 residues. Germline V gene sequence: CDR1 GTSNPN, CDR2 SVGIG (reference sequence). V lost 5 bases and J 3 bases, leaving 8 bases between the germline ends. The CDR3 DNA follows: TGTGCCTGGTCCGGGGGCTACGAGCAGTACTTC. Its protein is CAWSGGYEQYF.

This clonotype was seen a few times. V usage is TRBV6-1 and J usage is TRBJ1-1, with TRBD1 identical over 9 bases. Germline CDR1 is MNHNS and CDR2 is SASEGT. V was clipped by 4 bases and J by 5 bases; unmatched bases: 8. The CDR3 is 15 amino acids. The CDR3 region is CASSAPGTGRTEAFF. The CDR3 DNA reads TGTGCCAGCAGTGCCCCCGGGACAGGGAGGACTGAAGCTTTCTTT.

This clonotype was detected only a few times. The chain links TRBV12-3 or TRBV12-4 to TRBJ2-6, with 8 nucleotides matching TRBD1. Trimming took 6 bases from V and 4 from J; bases not matched to a gene: 8. The CDR3 has 16 residues. CDR3 in amino acids: CASRPRTGLGANVLTF. Here the CDR3 DNA reads TGTGCCAGCAGGCCAAGGACAGGGCTCGGGGCCAACGTCCTGACTTTC.

The CDR3 nucleotides are TGCAGTGCTAGATGGGACGAGGGCGAGTACTTC. Its translation is CSARWDEGEYF. The chain is built from TRBV20-1 and TRBJ2-5; the D gene could be TRBD1 or TRBD2 (5 bases each). CDR3 size: 11 residues. The V end lost 2 bases, the J end lost 12 bases, and 13 bases lay between the germline ends. Germline V gene data show CDR1 as DFQATT and CDR2 as SNEGSKA (reference sequence).

A few counts support this clonotype. Here the CDR3 DNA reads TGTGCCAGCAGTTCGAACCCGGTCCCCTACGAGCAGTACTTC. Its translation: CASSSNPVPYEQYF. The rearrangement links TRBV12-3 or TRBV12-4 to TRBJ2-7; no reliable D call. CDR3 size: 14 residues. V was clipped by 4 bases and J by 2 bases, with 12 bases between them.

For this clonotype: The junction shows a germline mismatch at one end, possibly a read error. The chain carries TRBV29-1 and TRBJ2-5, with 8 positions matching TRBD2. Germline V gene data show CDR1 as SQVTM and CDR2 as ANQGSEA. This CDR3 region has 10 residues. The CDR3 reads CSVGQGGLAF. The CDR3 DNA reads TGCAGCGTTGGCCAGGGAGGACTAGCATTC. The complete variable domain, with remaining parts taken from reference TRBV29-1 and TRBJ2-5, reads SAVISQKPSRDICQRGTSLTIQCQVDSQVTMMFWYRQQPGQSLTLIATANQGSEATYESGFVIDKFPISRPNLTFSTLTVSNMSPEDSSIYLCSVGQGGLAFGPGTRLLVL.